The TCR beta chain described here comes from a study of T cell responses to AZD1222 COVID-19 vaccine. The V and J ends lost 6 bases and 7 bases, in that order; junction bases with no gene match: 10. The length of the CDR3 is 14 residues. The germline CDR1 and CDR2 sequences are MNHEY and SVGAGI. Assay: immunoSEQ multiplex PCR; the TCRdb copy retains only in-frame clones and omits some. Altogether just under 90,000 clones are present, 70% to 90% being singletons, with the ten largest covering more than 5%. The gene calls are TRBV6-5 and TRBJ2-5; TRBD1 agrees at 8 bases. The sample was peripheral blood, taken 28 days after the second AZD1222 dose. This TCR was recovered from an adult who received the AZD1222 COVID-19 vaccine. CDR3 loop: CASRPDREVGTQYF. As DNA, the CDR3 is TGTGCCAGCAGACCGGACAGGGAGGTTGGGACCCAGTACTTC.